This T cell receptor (beta chain) comes out of a study of Tregs in tolerant kidney transplant recipients. Using immunoSEQ multiplex PCR, the repertoire was profiled, and TCRdb retains in-frame clones only, with some absent. The sample has some 47,000 clones, roughly nine tenths seen once. J was trimmed by 8 bases and V by 8 bases; bases with no gene match: 14. This CDR3 has 15 amino acids. The germline gives CDR1 MNHEY, CDR2 SMNVEV (reference sequence). Recipients received nonmyeloablative bone marrow transplants from related graft donors, with transient mixed chimerism. CD4+CD25+CD127- Tregs, CD4+CD25- non-Tregs, CD4 and CD8 cells were sorted. As regards this clone: Its antigen is unidentified.

Study-wide results and caveats: Changing PCR primers prevented nucleotide comparison between some patients' samples. In tolerant patients, donor-specific Tregs outgrew total Tregs, suggesting antigen-driven expansion.

This TCR derives from a human patient who received a combined kidney and bone marrow transplant. The graft donor may have given rise to some T cells. The rearrangement joins TRBV27 to TRBJ2-1; 8 bases agree with TRBD1. The sample here was CD8+ T cells from blood (PBMCs), taken 12 months after the transplant. The CDR3 DNA follows: TGTGCCAGCTCATTCCAGGGGGCTTTCATCGATGAGCAGTTCTTC. Residues: CASSFQGAFIDEQFF.